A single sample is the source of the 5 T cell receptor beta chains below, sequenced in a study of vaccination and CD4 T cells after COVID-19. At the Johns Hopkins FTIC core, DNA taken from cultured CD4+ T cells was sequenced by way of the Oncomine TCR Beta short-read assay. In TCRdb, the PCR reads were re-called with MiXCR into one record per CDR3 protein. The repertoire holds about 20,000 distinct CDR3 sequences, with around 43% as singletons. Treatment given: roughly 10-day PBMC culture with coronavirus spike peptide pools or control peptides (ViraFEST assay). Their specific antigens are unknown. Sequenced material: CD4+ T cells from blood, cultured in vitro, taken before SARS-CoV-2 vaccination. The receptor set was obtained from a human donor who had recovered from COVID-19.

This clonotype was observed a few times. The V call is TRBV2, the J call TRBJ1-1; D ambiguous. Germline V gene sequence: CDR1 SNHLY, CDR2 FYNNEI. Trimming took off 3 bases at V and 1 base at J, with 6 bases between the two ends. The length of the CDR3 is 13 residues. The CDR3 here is CASSDSENTEAFF. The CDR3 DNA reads TGTGCCAGCAGTGACAGCGAGAACACTGAAGCTTTCTTT.

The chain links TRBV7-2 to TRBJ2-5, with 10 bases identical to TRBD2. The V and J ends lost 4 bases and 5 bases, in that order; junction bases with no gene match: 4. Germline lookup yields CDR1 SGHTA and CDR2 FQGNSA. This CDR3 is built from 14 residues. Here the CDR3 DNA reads TGTGCCAGCAGCTCAATGACTAGCGGGGAGACCCAGTACTTC. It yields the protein CASSSMTSGETQYF.

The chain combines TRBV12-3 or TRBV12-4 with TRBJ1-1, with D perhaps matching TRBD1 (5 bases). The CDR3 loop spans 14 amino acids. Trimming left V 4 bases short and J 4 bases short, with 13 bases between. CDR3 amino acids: CASSSGYAPTEAFF. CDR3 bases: TGTGCCAGCAGTTCAGGGTATGCGCCCACTGAAGCTTTCTTT.

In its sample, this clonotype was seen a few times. The CDR3 is CAWGNRGRDTEAFF. The CDR3 DNA reads as TGTGCCTGGGGGAACAGGGGGCGAGACACTGAAGCTTTCTTT. V and J are TRBV30 and TRBJ1-1; 9 bases are shared with TRBD1. Germline trimming cut 5 bases from V and 3 bases from J; bases unmatched to any gene: 7. Germline V CDR1 and CDR2: GTSNPN, SVGIG (reference sequence). The length of the CDR3 is 14 residues.

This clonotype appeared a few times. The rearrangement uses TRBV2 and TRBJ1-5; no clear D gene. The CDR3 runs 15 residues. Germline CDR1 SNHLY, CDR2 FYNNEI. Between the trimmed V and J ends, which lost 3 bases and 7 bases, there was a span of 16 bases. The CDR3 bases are TGTGCCAGCAGTGAGGGTCCTACCCGGGGACAGCCCCAGCATTTT. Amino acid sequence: CASSEGPTRGQPQHF.